Each of the 17 T cell receptor beta chains below was sequenced from the same sample in a study of CD8+ T cells in alopecia areata. Regarding treatment: oral pan-JAK inhibitor, 5-10 mg twice daily. RNA extraction and reverse transcription yielded cDNA as sequencing template. Libraries were prepared by immunoSEQ multiplex PCR; TCRdb keeps only in-frame clonotypes and omits some of them. In the table there are more than 95,000 clones, about 59% of which are singletons. The specimen comprised CD4+ T cells sorted from blood, sampled at week 4, from a patient treated with tofacitinib. The receptors come from a human donor with alopecia areata.

The chain combines TRBV19 with TRBJ2-1, with D possibly being TRBD1 (5 bases). CDR1 and CDR2 (germline): LNHDA, SQIVND (reference sequence). The CDR3 sequence is 16 residues long. Trimming pared 9 bases from V and 0 bases from J, leaving 18 bases between. CDR3 in DNA: TGTGCCAGCCTAACGAAGGGAAGGGGCTCCTACAATGAGCAGTTCTTC. It translates to CASLTKGRGSYNEQFF.

This clone appeared a single time. This chain joins TRBV28 and TRBJ2-7, with 7 bases aligning to TRBD1. CDR1 MDHEN and CDR2 SYDVKM come from the germline V gene. This CDR3 spans 16 amino acids. With 4 bases clipped from V and 3 bases from J, the junction kept 12 bases outside the gene matches. CDR3 coding DNA: TGTGCCAGCAGTTCACGAATACAGGGGTTAAGCTACGAGCAGTACTTC. Translation: CASSSRIQGLSYEQYF.

This clone was recorded a few times. The gene calls are TRBV5-1 and TRBJ2-1; D gene unclear. V shed 0 bases and J shed 2 bases, with 6 bases lying between them. The CDR3 is 14 amino acids. The germline gives CDR1 SGHRS, CDR2 YFSETQ. Written as DNA, the CDR3 is TGCGCCAGCAGCTTGGCTGACCCCTACAATGAGCAGTTCTTC. Its protein product is CASSLADPYNEQFF.

The V call is TRBV2, the J call TRBJ1-2, with D perhaps TRBD1 (5 bases). The V gene's germline CDR1 is SNHLY and CDR2 FYNNEI. Trimming stripped 2 bases from V and 6 bases from J, with 13 bases between. The CDR3 has 14 residues. CDR3 amino acids: CASSERASGDGYTF. CDR3 nucleotides: TGTGCCAGCAGTGAACGGGCCTCGGGGGATGGCTACACCTTC.

This clone was found a few times. The gene calls are TRBV7-3 and TRBJ2-5; TRBD1 aligns across 8 bases. The V and J ends lost 1 base and 3 bases, in that order; junction bases with no gene match: 7. The CDR3 has 16 amino acids. Germline loops: CDR1 SGHTA, CDR2 FQGTGA. Here the CDR3 DNA reads TGTGCCAGCAGCTTAAACAGCAGGGGGCCAGAAGAGACCCAGTACTTC. This encodes CASSLNSRGPEETQYF.

This chain joins TRBV29-1 and TRBJ2-2, with 7 bases aligning to TRBD2. With V trimmed by 3 bases and J by 2 bases, 3 bases remained unmatched. CDR1 and CDR2 (germline): SQVTM, ANQGSEA. The CDR3 is made up of 14 amino acids. CDR3 protein: CSVDRGGNTGELFF. CDR3 DNA: TGCAGCGTTGATCGCGGGGGTAACACCGGGGAGCTGTTTTTT.

This chain links TRBV20-1 with TRBJ1-1, with TRBD1 matching over 8 bases. The trim removed 6 bases at V and 10 bases at J, leaving 7 bases unmatched. CDR3 length: 11 residues. Germline V gene lookup returns CDR1 DFQATT and CDR2 SNEGSKA (reference sequence). The CDR3 bases are TGCAGTGCGGCAGGGGGCAAGGTAGCTTTCTTT. It is translated as CSAAGGKVAFF.

The V call is TRBV4-3, the J call TRBJ2-1; tentative D call: TRBD2 (5 bases). Germline V gene data show CDR1 as LGHNA and CDR2 as YSLEER. The CDR3 consists of 15 residues. V lost 2 bases and J lost 1, with 9 bases in between. The CDR3 region is CASSQTSGSYNEQFF. In DNA, the CDR3 is TGCGCCAGCAGCCAAACTAGTGGTTCCTACAATGAGCAGTTCTTC.

As to this clone: One junction end does not reproduce the germline sequence, and a read error may be involved. The chain couples TRBV2 to TRBJ1-3; the D is unclear. CDR1 and CDR2 from the germline V gene are SNHLY and FYNNEI. CDR3 length: 11 amino acids. In nucleotides, the CDR3 is TGTGCCAGCAGTGAACCGGAGGGTGCCCAATTT. Its protein product is CASSEPEGAQF.

The V call is TRBV18, the J call TRBJ1-5, with 9 bases matching TRBD1. The V and J ends lost 3 bases and 2 bases, in that order; junction bases with no gene match: 5. The germline V gene has CDR1 KGHSH and CDR2 LQKENI. The CDR3 runs to 16 residues. The CDR3 sequence is CASSPRTGAGNQPQHF. CDR3 nucleotide sequence: TGTGCCAGCTCACCCAGGACAGGGGCGGGCAATCAGCCCCAGCATTTT.

This clone has only a few counts. This sequence joins TRBV1 and TRBJ2-1; the table calls TRBD2, which could not be checked here. TRBV1 is shown as a pseudogene. The CDR3 is 17 residues long. This chain's CDR3 is CTRRGGKAPGFYNEQFF. The CDR3 coding sequence is TGCACCAGAAGGGGGGGGAAAGCCCCTGGGTTTTACAATGAGCAGTTCTTC.

This clone was seen a single time. The chain links TRBV6-1 to TRBJ1-2; no firm D call. This CDR3 spans 12 amino acids. Germline V gene sequence: CDR1 MNHNS, CDR2 SASEGT. Trimming shortened V by 6 bases and J by 4 bases, and 9 bases separated the two germline ends. CDR3 region: CASSTDFYGYTF. In DNA, the CDR3 is TGTGCCAGCAGCACAGACTTCTATGGCTACACCTTC.

Remarks on this clone: This sample also contains other DNA sequences that code for the same CDR3. The CDR3 spells CAWSVIGNQPQHF. In nucleotides, the CDR3 is TGTGCCTGGAGTGTAATAGGCAATCAGCCCCAGCATTTT. V usage is TRBV30 and J usage is TRBJ1-5; D uncertain. Germline CDR1 reads GTSNPN; CDR2 reads SVGIG (reference sequence). V lost 0 bases and J 2 bases, leaving 5 bases between the germline ends. The CDR3 loop spans 13 amino acids.

This clone was counted only a few times. The chain has TRBV6-5 and TRBJ2-5; D ambiguous. This CDR3 is 12 amino acids long. Trimming pared 6 bases from V and 4 bases from J, leaving 9 bases between. Germline CDR1 MNHEY, CDR2 SVGAGI. CDR3 protein: CASRDAGETQYF. In nucleotides, the CDR3 is TGTGCCAGCAGAGACGCCGGAGAGACCCAGTACTTC.

This clone came up once. This chain uses TRBV7-2 with TRBJ1-1; D not certain. This CDR3 is built from 13 residues. The V end was cut by 4 bases, the J end by 1 base, with 7 bases between. From germline, CDR1 is SGHTA and CDR2 FQGNSA. This CDR3 reads CASSYRTNTEAFF. For the CDR3, the DNA is TGTGCCAGCAGCTACAGAACGAACACTGAAGCTTTCTTT.

This clone has more than one count but fewer than ten. The chain couples TRBV5-1 to TRBJ2-3; D call uncertain. The CDR3 extends over 12 amino acids. The ends were cut back, 0 bases at V and 4 bases at J, with 3 bases in the middle. From germline, CDR1 is SGHRS and CDR2 YFSETQ. The CDR3 reads CASSLGADTQYF. In DNA form, the CDR3 reads TGCGCCAGCAGCTTGGGGGCAGATACGCAGTATTTT. The full variable domain, completed using reference TRBV5-1 and TRBJ2-3, is KAGVTQTPRYLIKTRGQQVTLSCSPISGHRSVSWYQQTPGQGLQFLFEYFSETQRNKGNFPGRFSGRQFSNSRSEMNVSTLELGDSALYLCASSLGADTQYFGPGTRLTVL.

The chain employs TRBV7-2 and TRBJ2-3; 7 positions match TRBD2. V trimming: 2 bases; J trimming: 1 base; junction bases outside the gene matches: 3. The CDR3 length is 15 residues. In germline, CDR1 is SGHTA, CDR2 FQGNSA. CDR3 in amino acids: CASSLSGIRTDTQYF. The DNA for the CDR3 is TGTGCCAGCAGCTTAAGCGGGATCCGCACAGATACGCAGTATTTT.